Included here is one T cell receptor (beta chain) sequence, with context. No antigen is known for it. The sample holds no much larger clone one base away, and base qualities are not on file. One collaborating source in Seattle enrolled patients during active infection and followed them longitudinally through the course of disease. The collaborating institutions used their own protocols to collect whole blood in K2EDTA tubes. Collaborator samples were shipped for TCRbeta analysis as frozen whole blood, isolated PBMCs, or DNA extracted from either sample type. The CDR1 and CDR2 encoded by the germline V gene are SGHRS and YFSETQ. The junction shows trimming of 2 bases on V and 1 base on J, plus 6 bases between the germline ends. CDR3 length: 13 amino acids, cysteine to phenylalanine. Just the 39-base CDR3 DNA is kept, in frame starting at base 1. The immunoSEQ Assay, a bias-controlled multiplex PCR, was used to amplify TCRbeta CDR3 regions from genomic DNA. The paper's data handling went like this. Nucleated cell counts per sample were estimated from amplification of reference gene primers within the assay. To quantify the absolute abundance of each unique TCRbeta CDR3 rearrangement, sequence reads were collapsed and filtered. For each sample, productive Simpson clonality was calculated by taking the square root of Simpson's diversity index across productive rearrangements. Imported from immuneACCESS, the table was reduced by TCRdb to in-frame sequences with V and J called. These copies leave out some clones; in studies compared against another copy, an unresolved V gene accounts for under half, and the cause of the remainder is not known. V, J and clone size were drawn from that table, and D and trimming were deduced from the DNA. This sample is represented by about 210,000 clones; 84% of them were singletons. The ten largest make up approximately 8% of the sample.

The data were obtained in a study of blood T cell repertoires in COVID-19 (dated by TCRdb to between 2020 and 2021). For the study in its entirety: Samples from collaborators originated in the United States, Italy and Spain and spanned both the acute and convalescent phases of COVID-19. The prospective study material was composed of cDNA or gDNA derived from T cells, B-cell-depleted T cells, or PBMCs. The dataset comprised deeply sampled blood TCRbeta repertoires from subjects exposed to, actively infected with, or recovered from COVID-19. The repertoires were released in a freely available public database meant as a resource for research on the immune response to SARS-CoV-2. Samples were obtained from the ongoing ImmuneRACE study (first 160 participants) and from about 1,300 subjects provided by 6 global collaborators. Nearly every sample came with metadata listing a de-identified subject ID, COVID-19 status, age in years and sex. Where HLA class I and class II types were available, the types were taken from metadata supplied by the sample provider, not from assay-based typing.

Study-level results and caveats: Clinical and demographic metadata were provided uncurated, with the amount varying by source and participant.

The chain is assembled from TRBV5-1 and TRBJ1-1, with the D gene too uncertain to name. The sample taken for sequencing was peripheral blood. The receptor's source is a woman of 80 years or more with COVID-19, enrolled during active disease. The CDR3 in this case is CASSFNRNTEAFF. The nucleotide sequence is TGCGCCAGCAGCTTCAACAGGAACACTGAAGCTTTCTTT.